These T cell receptor beta chains were read from a single sample in a study of T cell changes during pregnancy in multiple sclerosis. Assay used: immunoSEQ multiplex PCR; TCRdb lists only in-frame clones, some missing. Seen here are 73,000 or so clones, about 90% observed once, and the top ten hold over 7.5%. Sequenced material: peripheral blood, taken after pregnancy. These receptors all stem from a female donor in good health, enrolled as a control in a pregnancy study. The CDR3 runs from the conserved cysteine through the conserved F or W. The order of the fields is D gene, clone size, J gene, V gene, CDR3 DNA, CDR3 protein. A D gene is named only where the DNA matches it firmly. The listing skips clone size in some rows; elsewhere it reads once, few, many or a size class.

TRBD1,NA,TRBJ1-1,TRBV4-3,TGCGCCAGCAGCCGGTCGGGACAGGGGGGAACTGAAGCTTTCTTT,CASSRSGQGGTEAFF
NA,NA,TRBJ1-3,TRBV7-2,TGTGCCAGCAGCTCGACAGGTTCGCTGCCAAACACCATATATTTT,CASSSTGSLPNTIYF
NA,NA,TRBJ2-3,TRBV29-1,TGCAGCGTTGAGGAGTCCCGAGGCTATACGCAGTATTTT,CSVEESRGYTQYF
TRBD2,NA,TRBJ2-1,TRBV19,TGTGCCAGTAGTACTGGGACTAGCACCCGCTCCTACAATGAGCAGTTCTTC,CASSTGTSTRSYNEQFF
NA,NA,TRBJ1-2,TRBV9,TGTGCCAGCAGCGTAGGACGGGACAACCGCCCCGATAGCTATGGCTACACCTTC,CASSVGRDNRPDSYGYTF
TRBD2,NA,TRBJ2-1,TRBV27,TGTGCCAGCGCCACCGGGACTAGCGGAGACAATGAGCAGTTCTTC,CASATGTSGDNEQFF
TRBD2,NA,TRBJ2-1,TRBV6-1,TGTGCCAGCAGTGAATCCCTAGTCGGGAGGAGGGATGAGCAGTTCTTC,CASSESLVGRRDEQFF
NA,NA,TRBJ2-7,TRBV4-3,TGCGCCAGCAGCCAAACCCAGGGGTCCTACGAGCAGTACTTC,CASSQTQGSYEQYF
NA,NA,TRBJ1-2,TRBV30,TGTGCCTGGGAACGACAGCTCGGTGGCGGCTACACCTTC,CAWERQLGGGYTF
TRBD1,NA,TRBJ1-1,TRBV5-6,TGTGCCAGCAGCTTGACAGGGGGCTCTGAAGCTTTCTTT,CASSLTGGSEAFF
NA,NA,TRBJ1-2,TRBV4-1,TGCGCCAGCAGCCCACCGACAGCTTCGAACTATGGCTACACCTTC,CASSPPTASNYGYTF
NA,NA,TRBJ2-7,TRBV4-3,TGCGCCAGCAGCCAAGAGAGTCGGGGGGCAAAATCCTACGAGCAGTACTTC,CASSQESRGAKSYEQYF
NA,NA,TRBJ1-1,TRBV10-3,TGTGCCATCAGAGGGGAGAACACTGAAGCTTTCTTT,CAIRGENTEAFF
NA,once,TRBJ1-2,TRBV29-1,TGCAGCGTTGATGAGGGGGTCTATGGCTACACCTTC,CSVDEGVYGYTF
NA,NA,TRBJ2-7,TRBV5-1,TGCGCCAGCAGCTTGGGGTTGTCTCGCGATGAGCAGTACTTC,CASSLGLSRDEQYF
TRBD2,NA,TRBJ2-2,TRBV7-6,TGTGCCAGCAGCTTCGCTAGCGGGGCCAACACCGGGGAGCTGTTTTTT,CASSFASGANTGELFF